The 9 T cell receptor beta chains reported below all come from one sample, sequenced in a study of blood T cell repertoires in COVID-19. The repertoire was sequenced with immunoSEQ multiplex PCR; TCRdb's copy has only in-frame clones and lacks some. This table holds around 64,000 clones, 75% to 90% found once. Sequencing was performed on peripheral blood. The receptors come from a man aged 45-65 years with active COVID-19.

J is TRBJ2-1 and V is TRBV10-3, with 7 bases matching TRBD1. In germline, CDR1 is ENHRY, CDR2 SYGVKD. The CDR3 runs to 15 residues. The V gene end was trimmed by 6 bases and the J gene end by 12 bases; junction bases not matched to a gene: 17. The CDR3 loop reads CAIRNSVDRKTGQFF. CDR3 bases: TGTGCCATCAGGAATTCCGTGGACAGGAAAACGGGGCAGTTCTTC.

The chain is built from TRBV4-1 and TRBJ1-2; possible D gene TRBD1, 6 bases. This CDR3 spans 14 amino acids. The germline V and J ends were trimmed by 0 bases and 8 bases, with 13 bases remaining between them. CDR1 is MGHRA, CDR2 YSYEKL, per germline. The CDR3 nucleotides are TGCGCCAGCAGCCAAGATGGGACAAGGGTCGGCTACACCTTC. Translated: CASSQDGTRVGYTF.

The V gene is TRBV4-3, the J gene TRBJ2-3; weak D call: TRBD1 (5 bases). Germline loops: CDR1 LGHNA, CDR2 YSLEER. This CDR3 comprises 13 residues. V was trimmed by 3 bases and J by 8 bases, leaving 12 bases between them. The CDR3 region has the DNA TGCGCCAGCAGCCACCCAGGGCACGGTACGCAGTATTTT. Its translation is CASSHPGHGTQYF.

J is TRBJ2-1 and V is TRBV15; 14 bases map to TRBD2. Trimming cost V 4 bases and J 10 bases; bases outside gene matches: 9. In germline, CDR1 is LNHNV, CDR2 YYDKDF (reference sequence). The CDR3 has 16 amino acids. In DNA, the CDR3 is TGTGCCACCAGCATCTTGCCGGGACTAGCGGGAGTGGAGCAGTTCTTC. Its translation is CATSILPGLAGVEQFF. The entire variable domain, with the rest obtained from reference TRBV15 and TRBJ2-1, is as follows: DAMVIQNPRYQVTQFGKPVTLSCSQTLNHNVMYWYQQKSSQAPKLLFHYYDKDFNNEADTPDNFQSRRPNTSFCFLDIRSPGLGDTAMYLCATSILPGLAGVEQFFGPGTRLTVL.

The J gene is TRBJ2-3, the V gene TRBV5-1, with 8 bases lining up with TRBD2. Looked up from germline, CDR1 is SGHRS and CDR2 is YFSETQ. The CDR3 has 15 residues. Trimming cost V 1 base and J 0 bases; bases outside gene matches: 1. CDR3: CASSLSSGSTDTQYF. CDR3 DNA sequence: TGCGCCAGCAGCTTGTCTAGCGGGAGCACAGATACGCAGTATTTT.

This clone was observed a few times. This chain joins TRBV19 and TRBJ1-5; D remains ambiguous. The germline V gene encodes CDR1 LNHDA and CDR2 SQIVND (reference sequence). The CDR3 covers 13 residues. The V end was cut by 3 bases, the J end by 0 bases, with 3 bases between. This CDR3 is CASSISSNQPQHF. CDR3 DNA sequence: TGTGCCAGTAGTATCAGTAGCAATCAGCCCCAGCATTTT. Supplemented by reference TRBV19 and TRBJ1-5, the full variable domain reads DGGITQSPKYLFRKEGQNVTLSCEQNLNHDAMYWYRQDPGQGLRLIYYSQIVNDFQKGDIAEGYSVSREKKESFPLTVTSAQKNPTAFYLCASSISSNQPQHFGDGTRLSIL.

The J gene is TRBJ2-1, the V gene TRBV12-3 or TRBV12-4; D unresolved. V lost 2 bases, J lost 8 bases, and 10 bases lay in between. This CDR3 has 13 residues. In DNA, the CDR3 is TGTGCCAGCAGTTTATCCAGGCGCGATGAGCAGTTCTTC. Protein product: CASSLSRRDEQFF.

The chain is built from TRBV4-2 and TRBJ2-5; 8 bases match TRBD2. From germline, CDR1 is LGHNA and CDR2 YNFKEQ. The V and J ends lost 5 bases and 3 bases, in that order; junction bases with no gene match: 8. The CDR3 runs to 15 residues. CDR3 nucleotides: TGTGCCAGCAGCTCTCGTAGCGGGATTAAAGAGACCCAGTACTTC. It specifies CASSSRSGIKETQYF.

The rearrangement joins TRBV18 to TRBJ1-6, with TRBD1 matching over 7 bases. Trimming removed 3 bases from V and 7 bases from J; junction bases left unmatched: 6. The germline V gene has CDR1 KGHSH and CDR2 LQKENI. The CDR3 spans 15 residues. The chain's CDR3 is CASSPLTGDNSPLHF. In DNA form, the CDR3 reads TGTGCCAGCTCACCCCTTACAGGGGACAATTCACCCCTCCACTTT.